This T cell receptor beta chain comes out of a study of blood T cell repertoires in COVID-19. Background on the study: Italy, Spain and the United States were the sources of the convalescent and acute COVID-19 samples. PBMCs, B-cell-depleted T cells, or T cells were the source of the cDNA or gDNA that made up the material.

Germline CDR1 MNHEY, CDR2 SVGEGT. Trimming cost V 2 bases and J 1 base; bases outside gene matches: 6. This CDR3 contains 18 residues. In the study's own analysis: Estimation of nucleated cell counts was performed using reference gene primer amplification. Assay: immunoSEQ multiplex PCR; the TCRdb copy retains only in-frame clones and omits some. The V and J calls and clone size were taken over from that table, and D and trimming were inferred from the DNA. The table records 250,000 to 350,000 clones, around nine tenths of them present only once. The TCR originated in a woman aged 25 to 45 with COVID-19, enrolled during active disease. The V gene is TRBV6-2 or TRBV6-3, the J gene TRBJ2-5; 14 bases fit TRBD2. Input material: peripheral blood. CDR3 nucleotide sequence: TGTGCCAGCAGTTACAGAGGACTAGCGGGAGGCCCCCAAGAGACCCAGTACTTC. Translated, it gives CASSYRGLAGGPQETQYF.